The sequence of this TCR beta chain was determined in a study of blood T cell repertoires in COVID-19. As for the study in general: Italy, Spain and the United States were the sources of the convalescent and acute COVID-19 samples. From T cells, B-cell-depleted T cells, or PBMCs came the material, which was cDNA or gDNA.

Per germline, CDR1 LGHDT and CDR2 YNNKEL (reference sequence). The V segment lost 6 bases and the J segment 9 bases; nucleotides outside the gene matches: 7. The CDR3 loop spans 13 amino acids. Authors' data handling: Using reference gene primer amplification, nucleated cell counts were estimated. Produced via immunoSEQ multiplex PCR; TCRdb's table is partial and in-frame only. V, J and clone size are taken as reported in that table, and D and trimming were inferred from the DNA itself. The profile shows 130,000 or so clones, 83% of them singletons. This clonotype was sampled from a man aged 80 or over with active or convalescent COVID-19. The sequencing sample was made of peripheral blood. This chain connects TRBV3-1 (or the pseudogene TRBV3-2) to TRBJ2-1; 8 bases agree with TRBD2. CDR3 in amino acids: CASSLRGGGEQFF. As DNA, the CDR3 is TGTGCCAGCAGTCTTCGGGGGGGCGGTGAGCAGTTCTTC.